The clone carrying this T cell receptor (beta chain) has more than one count but fewer than ten. The CDR3 loop spans 14 amino acids. Germline assignment: CDR1 MDHEN and CDR2 SYDVKM. Trimming left V 2 bases short and J 6 bases short, with 11 bases between. This entry comes from a study of blood T cell repertoires in COVID-19. Across the whole study: COVID-19 samples from acute and convalescent phases originated in the United States, Italy and Spain.

In the study's own analysis: Amplification of reference gene primers provided the estimated nucleated cell counts. Using immunoSEQ multiplex PCR, the repertoire was profiled, and TCRdb retains in-frame clones only, with some absent. V, J and clone size are taken as reported in that table, and D and trimming were inferred from the DNA itself. Among about 89,000 clones listed, less than 80% were seen once. The TCR sequence derives from a woman of 80 years or more with acute or convalescent COVID-19. The specimen sequenced was peripheral blood. This chain links TRBV28 with TRBJ1-5; a weak D match, TRBD1 (6 bases). The CDR3 coding sequence is TGTGCCAGCAGTTTAGTACAGGGAGTTCAGCCCCAGCATTTT. Amino acids: CASSLVQGVQPQHF.